This T cell receptor beta chain was captured by sequencing in a study of blood T cells in healthy people across ages. Germline V gene data show CDR1 as SQVTM and CDR2 as ANQGSEA. The CDR3 contains 14 residues. V dropped 4 bases and J dropped 8 bases, with 20 bases sitting between them. A second PCR of about 6 to 12 cycles used a sample-barcoded 5' primer and a J-beta primer mix. A single record per CDR3 protein comes from TCRdb applying MiXCR to the 5' RACE reads. The data show around 1,000,000 distinct CDR3 sequences, approximately 25% seen once. The same sample was also studied in work on T cells of mothers and their children.

This chain uses TRBV29-1 with TRBJ2-5, with a possible D match to TRBD2 (5 bases). The TCR sequence derives from a girl aged 2-9 years in good health. Sequencing was carried out using blood. CDR3 sequence: CSVGGLHLGGTQYF. The CDR3 DNA is TGCAGCGTTGGAGGGCTCCATTTAGGCGGAACCCAGTACTTC.